This T cell receptor beta chain comes out of a study of patients and donors after allogeneic stem cell transplantation. This clonotype was found a few times. TCRdb independently ran MiXCR on the RT-PCR reads; one entry per CDR3 protein. Here the sample spans about 400,000 distinct CDR3 sequences, 16% being singletons. Germline trimming cut 0 bases from V and 5 bases from J; bases unmatched to any gene: 6. Looked up from germline, CDR1 is DFQATT and CDR2 is SNEGSKA (reference sequence). The CDR3 is 14 amino acids. The material sequenced was blood, either unsorted or a sorted T cell fraction (not recorded which). This clonotype was sampled from a human donor who was either an allogeneic HSCT recipient or a stem cell or donor lymphocyte infusion donor (not recorded which). It is not recorded whose cells these are; they may come from a transplant donor. This rearrangement joins TRBV20-1 to TRBJ1-2; TRBD1 agrees at 7 bases. The CDR3 here is CSARDLGGLYGYTF. The CDR3 DNA is TGCAGTGCTAGAGATCTAGGGGGCCTATATGGCTACACCTTC.